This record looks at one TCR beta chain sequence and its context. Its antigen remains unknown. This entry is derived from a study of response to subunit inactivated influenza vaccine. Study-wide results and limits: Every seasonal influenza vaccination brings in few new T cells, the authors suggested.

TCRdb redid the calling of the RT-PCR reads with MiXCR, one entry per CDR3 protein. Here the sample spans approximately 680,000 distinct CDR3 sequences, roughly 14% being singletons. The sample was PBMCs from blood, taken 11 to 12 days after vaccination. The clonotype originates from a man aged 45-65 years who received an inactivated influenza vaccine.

The CDR3 DNA sequence: TGTGCCAGCAGACCCAGTGGGGGGTACACTGAAGCTTTCTTT. This encodes CASRPSGGYTEAFF. The rearrangement uses TRBV6-1 and TRBJ1-1; possibly TRBD1 for D (5 bases). The germline CDR1 and CDR2 sequences are MNHNS and SASEGT. This CDR3 has 14 amino acids. Trimming pared 6 bases from V and 3 bases from J, leaving 14 bases between.